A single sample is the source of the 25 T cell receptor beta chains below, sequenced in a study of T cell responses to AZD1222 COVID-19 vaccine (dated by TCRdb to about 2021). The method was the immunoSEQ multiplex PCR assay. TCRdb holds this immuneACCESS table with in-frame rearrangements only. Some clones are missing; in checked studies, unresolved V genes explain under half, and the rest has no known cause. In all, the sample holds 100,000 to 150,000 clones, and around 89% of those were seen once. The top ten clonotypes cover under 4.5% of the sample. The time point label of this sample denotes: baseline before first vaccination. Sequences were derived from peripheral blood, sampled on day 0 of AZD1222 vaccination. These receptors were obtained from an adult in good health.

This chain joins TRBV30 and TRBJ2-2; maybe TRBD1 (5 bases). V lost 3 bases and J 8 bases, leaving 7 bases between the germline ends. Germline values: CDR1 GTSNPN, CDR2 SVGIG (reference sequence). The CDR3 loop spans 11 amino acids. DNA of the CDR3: TGTGCCTGGAGAGGGGCTGGGGAGCTGTTTTTT. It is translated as CAWRGAGELFF.

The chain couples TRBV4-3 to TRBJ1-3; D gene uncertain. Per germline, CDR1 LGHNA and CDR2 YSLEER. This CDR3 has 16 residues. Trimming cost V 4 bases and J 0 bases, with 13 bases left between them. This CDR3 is CASSPVGTDSGNTIYF. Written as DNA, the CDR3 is TGCGCCAGCAGCCCCGTCGGCACAGACTCTGGAAACACCATATATTTT.

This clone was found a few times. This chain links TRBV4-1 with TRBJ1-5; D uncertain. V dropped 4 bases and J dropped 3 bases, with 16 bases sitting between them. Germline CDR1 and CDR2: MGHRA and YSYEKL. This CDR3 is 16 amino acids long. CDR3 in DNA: TGCGCCAGCAGCCCCTCGGGAAGCCAGCCCAATCAGCCCCAGCATTTT. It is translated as CASSPSGSQPNQPQHF.

The CDR3 coding sequence is TGTGCCAGCAGCTTAGAATTCCGGGGGAACACTGAAGCTTTCTTT. This sequence encodes CASSLEFRGNTEAFF. The V call is TRBV7-8, the J call TRBJ1-1; no clear D. This CDR3 has 15 residues. Germline values: CDR1 SGHVS, CDR2 FQNEAQ. V gave up 1 base and J gave up 1 base, with 10 bases separating them.

In nucleotides, the CDR3 is TGTGCCTGGAGTGTATACAGAGGTGGGGAGCAGTACTTC. Its protein product is CAWSVYRGGEQYF. The chain combines TRBV30 with TRBJ2-7; unclear D gene. The CDR3 has 13 amino acids. The germline V gene has CDR1 GTSNPN and CDR2 SVGIG (reference sequence). Trimming shortened V by 0 bases and J by 7 bases, and 13 bases separated the two germline ends.

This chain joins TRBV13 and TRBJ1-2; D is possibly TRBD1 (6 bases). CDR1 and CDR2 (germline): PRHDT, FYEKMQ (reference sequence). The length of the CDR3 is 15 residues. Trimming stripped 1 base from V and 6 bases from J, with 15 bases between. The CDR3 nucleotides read TGTGCCAGCAGCTTAGTGGCAGGGGATGACCATGGCTACACCTTC. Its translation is CASSLVAGDDHGYTF.

As DNA, the CDR3 is TGTGCCAGCTCACACGCGGACTACTTATACCAAGAGACCCAGTACTTC. Amino acid sequence: CASSHADYLYQETQYF. The genes are TRBV18 and TRBJ2-5; maybe TRBD2 (6 bases). The V end was cut by 4 bases, the J end by 0 bases, with 15 bases between. CDR3 size: 16 residues. Looked up from germline, CDR1 is KGHSH and CDR2 is LQKENI.

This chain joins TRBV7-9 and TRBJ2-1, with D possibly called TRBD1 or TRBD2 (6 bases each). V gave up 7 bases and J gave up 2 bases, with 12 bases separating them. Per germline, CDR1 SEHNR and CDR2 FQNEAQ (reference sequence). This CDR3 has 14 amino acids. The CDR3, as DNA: TGTGCCAGCACCAGGAGGGGGGCCTACAATGAGCAGTTCTTC. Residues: CASTRRGAYNEQFF. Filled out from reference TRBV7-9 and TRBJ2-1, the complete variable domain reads DTGVSQNPRHKITKRGQNVTFRCDPISEHNRLYWYRQTLGQGPEFLTYFQNEAQLEKSRLLSDRFSAERPKGSFSTLEIQRTEQGDSAMYLCASTRRGAYNEQFFGPGTRLTVL.

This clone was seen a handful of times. CDR3 residues: CAGGVMGDTQYF. Written as DNA, the CDR3 is TGTGCCGGAGGGGTAATGGGAGATACGCAGTATTTT. V and J are TRBV2 and TRBJ2-3; a possible D gene is TRBD2 (6 bases). Trimming took 11 bases from V and 5 from J, leaving 14 bases between them. The CDR3 runs 12 residues. CDR1 and CDR2 (germline): SNHLY, FYNNEI.

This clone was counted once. CDR3 sequence reads: CATSRVYRGNSPLHF. CDR3 bases: TGTGCCACCAGCAGAGTTTACAGGGGAAATTCACCCCTCCACTTT. V and J are TRBV15 and TRBJ1-6, with 7 positions matching TRBD1. The CDR3 spans 15 residues. J gave up 7 bases and V 1 base, and 4 bases lay outside the gene matches. CDR1 LNHNV and CDR2 YYDKDF come from the germline V gene (reference sequence). The whole variable domain, filled in from reference TRBV15 and TRBJ1-6, reads DAMVIQNPRYQVTQFGKPVTLSCSQTLNHNVMYWYQQKSSQAPKLLFHYYDKDFNNEADTPDNFQSRRPNTSFCFLDIRSPGLGDTAMYLCATSRVYRGNSPLHFGNGTRLTVT.

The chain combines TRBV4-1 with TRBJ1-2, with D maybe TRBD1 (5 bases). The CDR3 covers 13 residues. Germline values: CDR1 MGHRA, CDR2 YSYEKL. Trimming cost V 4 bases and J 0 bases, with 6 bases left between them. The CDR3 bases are TGCGCCAGCAGCCCACAGGCTAACTATGGCTACACCTTC. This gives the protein CASSPQANYGYTF.

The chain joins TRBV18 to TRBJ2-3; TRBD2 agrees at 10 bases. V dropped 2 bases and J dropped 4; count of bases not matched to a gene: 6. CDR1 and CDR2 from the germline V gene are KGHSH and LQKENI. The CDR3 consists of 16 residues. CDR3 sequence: CASSPSPSGGADTQYF. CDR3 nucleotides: TGTGCCAGCTCACCATCCCCTAGCGGGGGCGCAGATACGCAGTATTTT.

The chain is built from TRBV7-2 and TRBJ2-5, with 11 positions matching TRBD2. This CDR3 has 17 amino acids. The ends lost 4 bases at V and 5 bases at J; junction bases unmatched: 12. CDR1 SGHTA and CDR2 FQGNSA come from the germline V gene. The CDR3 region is CASSSTLLASGRETQYF. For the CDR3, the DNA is TGTGCCAGCAGCTCTACACTTCTGGCTAGCGGGAGGGAGACCCAGTACTTC.

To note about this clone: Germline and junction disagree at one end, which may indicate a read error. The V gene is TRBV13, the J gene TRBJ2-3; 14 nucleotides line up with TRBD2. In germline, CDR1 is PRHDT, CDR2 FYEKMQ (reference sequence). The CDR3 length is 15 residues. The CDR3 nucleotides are TGTGCCAGCAGCTTAGTCAGGACTAGCGGGGGGCAAGTCGATTTT. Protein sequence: CASSLVRTSGGQVDF.

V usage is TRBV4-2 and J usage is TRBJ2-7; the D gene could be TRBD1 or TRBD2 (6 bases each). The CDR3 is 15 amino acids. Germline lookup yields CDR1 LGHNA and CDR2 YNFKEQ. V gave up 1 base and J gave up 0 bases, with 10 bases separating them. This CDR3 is CASSQAGAPSYEQYF. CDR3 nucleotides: TGTGCCAGCAGCCAAGCGGGGGCCCCCTCCTACGAGCAGTACTTC.

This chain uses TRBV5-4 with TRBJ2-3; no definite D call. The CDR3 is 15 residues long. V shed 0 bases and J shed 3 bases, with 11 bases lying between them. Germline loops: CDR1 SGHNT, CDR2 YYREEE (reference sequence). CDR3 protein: CASSLAGLGTDTQYF. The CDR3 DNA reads TGTGCCAGCAGCTTGGCCGGTCTAGGAACAGATACGCAGTATTTT.

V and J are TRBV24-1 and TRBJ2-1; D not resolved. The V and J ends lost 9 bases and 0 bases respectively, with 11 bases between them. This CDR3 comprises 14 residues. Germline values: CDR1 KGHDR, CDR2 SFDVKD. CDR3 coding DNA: TGTGCCACCCGTGGCGCTTCCTCCTACAATGAGCAGTTCTTC. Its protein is CATRGASSYNEQFF.

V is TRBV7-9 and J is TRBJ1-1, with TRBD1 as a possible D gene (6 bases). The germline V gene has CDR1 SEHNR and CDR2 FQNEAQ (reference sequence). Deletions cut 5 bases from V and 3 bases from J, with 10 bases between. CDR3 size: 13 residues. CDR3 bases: TGTGCCAGCAGCATACAGGGTGACACTGAAGCTTTCTTT. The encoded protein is CASSIQGDTEAFF.

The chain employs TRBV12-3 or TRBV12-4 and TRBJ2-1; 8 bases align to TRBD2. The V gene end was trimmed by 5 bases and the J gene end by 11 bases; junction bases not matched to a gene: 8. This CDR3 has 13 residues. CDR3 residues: CASSPTLAGKQFF. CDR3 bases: TGTGCCAGCAGTCCGACGCTAGCGGGTAAGCAGTTCTTC.

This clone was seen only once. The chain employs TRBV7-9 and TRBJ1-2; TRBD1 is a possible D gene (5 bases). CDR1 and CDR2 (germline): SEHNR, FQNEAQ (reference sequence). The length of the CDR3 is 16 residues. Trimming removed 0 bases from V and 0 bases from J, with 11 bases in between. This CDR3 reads CASSLAPGRPNYGYTF. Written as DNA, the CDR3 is TGTGCCAGCAGCTTAGCGCCGGGACGCCCTAACTATGGCTACACCTTC.

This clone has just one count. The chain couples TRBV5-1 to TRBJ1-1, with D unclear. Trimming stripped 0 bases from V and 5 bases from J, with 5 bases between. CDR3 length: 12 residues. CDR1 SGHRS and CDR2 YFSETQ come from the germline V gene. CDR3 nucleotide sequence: TGCGCCAGCAGCTTGGGGCTGACTGAAGCTTTCTTT. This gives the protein CASSLGLTEAFF.

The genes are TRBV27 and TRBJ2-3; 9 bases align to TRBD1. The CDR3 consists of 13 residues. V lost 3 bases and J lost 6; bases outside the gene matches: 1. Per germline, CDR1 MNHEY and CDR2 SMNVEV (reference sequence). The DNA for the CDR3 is TGTGCCAGCAGTTTCGACAGGGGGGATACGCAGTATTTT. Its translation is CASSFDRGDTQYF.

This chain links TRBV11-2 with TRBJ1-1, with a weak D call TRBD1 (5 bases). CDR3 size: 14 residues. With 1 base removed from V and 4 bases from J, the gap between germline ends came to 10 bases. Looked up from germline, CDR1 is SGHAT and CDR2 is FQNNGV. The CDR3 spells CASSLVDSSTEAFF. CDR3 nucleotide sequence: TGTGCCAGCAGCTTAGTTGACAGTAGCACTGAAGCTTTCTTT.

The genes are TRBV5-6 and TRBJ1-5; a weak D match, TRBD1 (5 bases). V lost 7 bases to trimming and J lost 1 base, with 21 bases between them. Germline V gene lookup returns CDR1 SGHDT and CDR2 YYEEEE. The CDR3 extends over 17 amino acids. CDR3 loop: CASSRVRERVSNQPQHF. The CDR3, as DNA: TGTGCCAGCTCCAGGGTCAGGGAGAGGGTAAGCAATCAGCCCCAGCATTTT. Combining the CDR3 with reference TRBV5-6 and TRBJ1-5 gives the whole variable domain DAGVTQSPTHLIKTRGQQVTLRCSPKSGHDTVSWYQQALGQGPQFIFQYYEEEERQRGNFPDRFSGHQFPNYSSELNVNALLLGDSALYLCASSRVRERVSNQPQHFGDGTRLSIL.

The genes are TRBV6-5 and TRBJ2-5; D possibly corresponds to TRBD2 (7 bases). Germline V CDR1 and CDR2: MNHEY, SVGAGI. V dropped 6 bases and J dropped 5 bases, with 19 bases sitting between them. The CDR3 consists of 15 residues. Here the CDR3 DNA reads TGTGCCAGCAGCTCCTATGGGGGGGCGCGGGAGACCCAGTACTTC. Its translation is CASSSYGGARETQYF.